Listed here are 13 T cell receptor beta chains from one sample, sequenced in a study of cytomegalovirus exposure and HLA in healthy donors. The PCR had 60 Vbeta and 13 Jbeta primers. TCRdb's table, derived via immunoSEQ multiplex PCR, lists solely in-frame clones and lacks some. The repertoire holds approximately 100,000 clones, with over 75% as singletons. The sample taken for sequencing was PBMCs. These receptors came from a man in his forties in good health and CMV-seropositive.

The table lists this clone with a few counts. The chain carries TRBV6-6 and TRBJ1-1; D is ambiguous. Germline V gene lookup returns CDR1 MNHNY and CDR2 SVGAGI (reference sequence). The CDR3 contains 12 residues. Trimming stripped 0 bases from V and 6 bases from J, with 5 bases between. CDR3: CASSYSDSEAFF. DNA for the CDR3: TGTGCCAGCAGTTACTCTGACTCTGAAGCTTTCTTT.

The J gene is TRBJ2-7, the V gene TRBV7-2; possibly TRBD1 for D (7 bases). Between the trimmed V and J ends, which lost 2 bases and 1 base, there was a span of 9 bases. Looked up from germline, CDR1 is SGHTA and CDR2 is FQGNSA. The CDR3 runs 14 residues. The CDR3 is CASSLSGGSYEQYF. The CDR3 bases are TGTGCCAGCAGCTTATCAGGGGGGTCCTACGAGCAGTACTTC.

V is TRBV5-5 and J is TRBJ1-5; D gene ambiguous. The CDR3 totals 14 residues. Trimming cost V 0 bases and J 7 bases, with 11 bases left between them. The germline gives CDR1 SGHKS, CDR2 YYEKEE (reference sequence). CDR3 in amino acids: CASSLGLGGQPQHF. The CDR3 DNA reads TGTGCCAGCAGCTTGGGACTCGGCGGACAGCCCCAGCATTTT.

The chain combines TRBV29-1 with TRBJ1-1; the D gene is possibly TRBD1 (5 bases). CDR1 and CDR2 from the germline V gene are SQVTM and ANQGSEA. The CDR3 consists of 12 residues. The ends were cut back, 7 bases at V and 6 bases at J, with 15 bases in the middle. The CDR3, as DNA: TGCAGCGGAACGGGGGGATCGGCTGAAGCTTTCTTT. Protein: CSGTGGSAEAFF.

In regard to this clone: One end of the junction fails to match germline, which may point to a read error. This chain uses TRBV7-9 with TRBJ1-2, with no clear D. Per germline, CDR1 SEHNR and CDR2 FQNEAQ (reference sequence). The CDR3 consists of 11 residues. For the CDR3, the DNA is TGTTCCAGCAGCTTAGCCTTTGGCTACACCTTC. Its translation: CSSSLAFGYTF.

To note about this clone: The CDR3 does not end in the conserved phenylalanine or tryptophan, so this is likely a read error. The chain is built from TRBV4-3 and TRBJ1-3, with D uncertain. The CDR3 runs 15 residues. CDR1 and CDR2 from the germline V gene are LGHNA and YSLEER. V was pared by 3 bases and J by 0 bases, with 9 bases between. In DNA form, the CDR3 reads TGCGCCAGCAGCCATCACGGGAACTCTGGAAACACCATATATTGT. Translating it yields CASSHHGNSGNTIYC.

A word on this clone: Sequence at one end of the junction differs from germline and may be a read error. The chain carries TRBV9 and TRBJ2-6; possibly TRBD1 for D (5 bases). Germline V gene lookup returns CDR1 SGDLS and CDR2 YYNGEE. This CDR3 is built from 15 residues. The CDR3 bases are TGTGCCAGCAGCTCGGACACCCCTGGGGCCAACGGCCTGACTTTC. This encodes CASSSDTPGANGLTF. Drawing the rest from reference TRBV9 and TRBJ2-6, the complete variable domain is DSGVTQTPKHLITATGQRVTLRCSPRSGDLSVYWYQQSLDQGLQFLIQYYNGEERAKGNILERFSAQQFPDLHSELNLSSLELGDSALYFCASSSDTPGANGLTFGAGSRLTVL.

This clone was seen a single time. At one boundary the junction diverges from the germline segment, which might be a read error. V is TRBV7-7 and J is TRBJ2-1; TRBD1 aligns across 9 bases. The germline gives CDR1 SSHAT, CDR2 FNYEAQ (reference sequence). The CDR3 runs 16 residues. The CDR3: CASSLSTLDRGNEQFF. The CDR3 DNA reads TGTGCTAGCAGCTTAAGTACCCTCGACAGGGGGAATGAGCAGTTCTTC.

This clone was observed once. The chain couples TRBV2 to TRBJ2-5, with 7 bases aligning to TRBD1. With 3 bases clipped from V and 5 bases from J, the junction kept 6 bases outside the gene matches. This CDR3 has 14 residues. Germline V gene sequence: CDR1 SNHLY, CDR2 FYNNEI. The CDR3 coding sequence is TGTGCCAGCAGTGATAACAGGGGAGTGGAGACCCAGTACTTC. Translated: CASSDNRGVETQYF.

The chain combines TRBV5-1 with TRBJ2-3, with D unresolved. In germline, CDR1 is SGHRS, CDR2 YFSETQ. The V gene lost 1 base and the J gene lost 0 bases, with 12 bases spanning the gap. The length of the CDR3 is 16 residues. The CDR3 is CASSLLGGPSTDTQYF. DNA of the CDR3: TGCGCCAGCAGCTTGCTGGGTGGGCCGAGCACAGATACGCAGTATTTT.

This rearrangement joins TRBV9 to TRBJ1-5, with a weak D call TRBD1 (6 bases). The CDR3 runs to 15 residues. Trimming shortened V by 0 bases and J by 2 bases, and 9 bases separated the two germline ends. CDR1 SGDLS and CDR2 YYNGEE come from the germline V gene. CDR3 sequence reads: CASSVGGGRNQPQHF. The CDR3 DNA follows: TGTGCCAGCAGCGTAGGAGGGGGACGCAATCAGCCCCAGCATTTT.

V usage is TRBV27 and J usage is TRBJ2-7; 8 bases match TRBD1. The CDR3 covers 15 residues. The V gene end was trimmed by 5 bases and the J gene end by 6 bases; junction bases not matched to a gene: 12. Germline V gene lookup returns CDR1 MNHEY and CDR2 SMNVEV (reference sequence). CDR3 DNA sequence: TGTGCCAGCAGTCAACGACAGGGGTTCACCTCCGAGCAGTACTTC. Amino acids: CASSQRQGFTSEQYF.

The rearrangement joins TRBV7-9 to TRBJ2-5, with TRBD2 matching 13 bases. The V gene end was trimmed by 5 bases and the J gene end by 5 bases; junction bases not matched to a gene: 5. This CDR3 has 15 residues. Germline-derived CDR1 and CDR2 are SEHNR and FQNEAQ (reference sequence). The CDR3 sequence: CASSTGLAGLETQYF. The DNA of the CDR3 is TGTGCCAGCAGCACGGGACTAGCGGGGTTGGAGACCCAGTACTTC.